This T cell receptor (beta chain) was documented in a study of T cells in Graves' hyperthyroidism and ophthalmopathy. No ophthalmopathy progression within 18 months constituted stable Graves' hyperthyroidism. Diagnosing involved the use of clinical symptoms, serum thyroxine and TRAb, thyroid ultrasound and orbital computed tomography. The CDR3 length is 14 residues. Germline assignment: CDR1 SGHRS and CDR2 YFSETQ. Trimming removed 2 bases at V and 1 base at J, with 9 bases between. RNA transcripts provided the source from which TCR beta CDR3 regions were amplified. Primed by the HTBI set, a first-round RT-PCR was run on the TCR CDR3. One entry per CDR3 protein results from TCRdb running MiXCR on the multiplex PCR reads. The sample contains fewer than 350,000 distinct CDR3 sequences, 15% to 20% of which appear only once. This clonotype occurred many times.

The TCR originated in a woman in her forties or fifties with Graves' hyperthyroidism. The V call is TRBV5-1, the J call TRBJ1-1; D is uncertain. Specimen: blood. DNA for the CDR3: TGCGCCAGCAGCTTCGACGGCCCGAACACTGAAGCTTTCTTT. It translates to CASSFDGPNTEAFF.